The T cell receptor beta chain under discussion was sequenced for a study of T cell responses to AZD1222 COVID-19 vaccine. The V end was cut by 3 bases, the J end by 5 bases, with 14 bases between. CDR3 length equals 13 residues. Per germline, CDR1 SQVTM and CDR2 ANQGSEA. The repertoire was sequenced with immunoSEQ multiplex PCR; TCRdb's copy has only in-frame clones and lacks some. The repertoire consists of roughly 100,000 clones, with more than 75% occurring once and the leading ten covering 3% to 4%. The sequenced sample was peripheral blood, obtained 28 days after the second dose of the MenACWY control vaccine. The TCR comes from an adult who received the MenACWY meningococcal vaccine as a control. The chain uses TRBV29-1 and TRBJ2-7, with a possible D match to TRBD2 (5 bases). The CDR3 is CSVDVPAGDEQYF. For the CDR3, the DNA is TGCAGCGTTGATGTCCCCGCGGGTGACGAGCAGTACTTC.